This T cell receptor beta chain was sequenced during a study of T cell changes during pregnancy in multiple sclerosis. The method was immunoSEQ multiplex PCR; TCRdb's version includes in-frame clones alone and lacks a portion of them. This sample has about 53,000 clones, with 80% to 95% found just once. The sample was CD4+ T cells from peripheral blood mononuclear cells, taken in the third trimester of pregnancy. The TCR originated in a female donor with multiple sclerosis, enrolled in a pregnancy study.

CDR3 nucleotide sequence: TGTGCCAGCAGTCCCGACAGGGGAAGGCCTGAAGCTTTCTTT. Encoded protein: CASSPDRGRPEAFF. The chain employs TRBV7-2 and TRBJ1-1; 8 bases fit TRBD1. The germline V gene encodes CDR1 SGHTA and CDR2 FQGNSA. The length of the CDR3 is 14 residues. V trimming: 6 bases; J trimming: 6 bases; junction bases outside the gene matches: 9. The entire variable domain, with the rest obtained from reference TRBV7-2 and TRBJ1-1, is as follows: GAGVSQSPSNKVTEKGKDVELRCDPISGHTALYWYRQSLGQGLEFLIYFQGNSAPDKSGLPSDRFSAERTGGSVSTLTIQRTQQEDSAVYLCASSPDRGRPEAFFGQGTRLTVV.